This T cell receptor (beta chain) derives from a study of T cells in Graves' hyperthyroidism and ophthalmopathy. Study-wide findings and caveats: A 13 V-J signature model discriminated ophthalmopathy versus stable hyperthyroidism. Appearing also in blood were most of the thyroid clonotypes expanded above 0.001.

Amplified TCR beta CDR3 regions derived from RNA transcripts. Carried out on the TCR CDR3, a first-round RT-PCR used the HTBI primer set. TCRdb called the multiplex PCR reads again in MiXCR, with one record for every CDR3 protein. The sample includes some 550,000 distinct CDR3 sequences, approximately 15% of them seen just once. Not enrolled were patients with uncontrolled infection, other autoimmune disease, pregnancy or lactation. The sample holds many counts of this clonotype. The antigen remains undetermined. The CDR3 contains 12 residues. Trimming took off 8 bases at V and 4 bases at J, with 11 bases between the two ends.

The sample was blood. This TCR came from a woman in her 40s with Graves' ophthalmopathy. This sequence joins TRBV12-3 or TRBV12-4 and TRBJ1-2; a possible D gene is TRBD1 (5 bases). The CDR3 region has the DNA TGTGCCAGCTCGAGGGGCTTCTATGGCTACACCTTC. Its protein product is CASSRGFYGYTF.